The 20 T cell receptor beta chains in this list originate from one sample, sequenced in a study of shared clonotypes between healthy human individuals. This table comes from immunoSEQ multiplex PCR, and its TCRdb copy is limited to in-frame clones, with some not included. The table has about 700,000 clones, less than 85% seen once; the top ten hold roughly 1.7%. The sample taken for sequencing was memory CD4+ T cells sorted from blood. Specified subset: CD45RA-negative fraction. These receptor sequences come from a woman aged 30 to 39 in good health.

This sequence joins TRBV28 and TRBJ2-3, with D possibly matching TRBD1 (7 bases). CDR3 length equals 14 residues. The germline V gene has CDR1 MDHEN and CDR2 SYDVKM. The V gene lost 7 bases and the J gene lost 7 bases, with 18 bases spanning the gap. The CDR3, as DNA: TGTGCCAGCATAAGGGGGCGGGACGGACATACGCAGTATTTT. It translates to CASIRGRDGHTQYF.

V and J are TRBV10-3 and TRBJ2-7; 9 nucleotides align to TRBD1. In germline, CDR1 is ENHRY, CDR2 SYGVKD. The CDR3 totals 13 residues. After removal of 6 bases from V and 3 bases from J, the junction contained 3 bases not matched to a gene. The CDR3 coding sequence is TGTGCCATCAGGGGGACAGGGCACTACGAGCAGTACTTC. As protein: CAIRGTGHYEQYF.

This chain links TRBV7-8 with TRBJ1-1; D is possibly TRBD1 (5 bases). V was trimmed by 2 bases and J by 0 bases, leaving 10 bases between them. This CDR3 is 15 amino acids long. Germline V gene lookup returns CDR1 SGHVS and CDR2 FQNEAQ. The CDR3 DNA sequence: TGTGCCAGCAGCTTAAGGGGCGAGGTGAACACTGAAGCTTTCTTT. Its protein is CASSLRGEVNTEAFF.

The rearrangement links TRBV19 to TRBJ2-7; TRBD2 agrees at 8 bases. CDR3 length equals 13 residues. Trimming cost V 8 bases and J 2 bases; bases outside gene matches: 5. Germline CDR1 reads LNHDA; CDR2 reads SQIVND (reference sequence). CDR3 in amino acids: CASATSATYEQYF. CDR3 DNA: TGTGCCAGTGCGACTAGCGCCACCTACGAGCAGTACTTC.

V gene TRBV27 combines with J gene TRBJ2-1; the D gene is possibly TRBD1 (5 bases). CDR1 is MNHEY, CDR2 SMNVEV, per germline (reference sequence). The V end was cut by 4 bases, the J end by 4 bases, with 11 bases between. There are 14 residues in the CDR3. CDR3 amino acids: CASSSKTVYNEQFF. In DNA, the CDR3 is TGTGCCAGCAGTTCCAAGACAGTTTACAATGAGCAGTTCTTC.

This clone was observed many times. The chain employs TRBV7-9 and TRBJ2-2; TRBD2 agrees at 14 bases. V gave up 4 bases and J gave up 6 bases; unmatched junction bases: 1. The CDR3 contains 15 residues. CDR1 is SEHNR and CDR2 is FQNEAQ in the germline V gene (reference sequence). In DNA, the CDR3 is TGTGCCAGCAGCTGGGGACTAGCGGGAGCCGGGGAGCTGTTTTTT. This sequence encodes CASSWGLAGAGELFF.

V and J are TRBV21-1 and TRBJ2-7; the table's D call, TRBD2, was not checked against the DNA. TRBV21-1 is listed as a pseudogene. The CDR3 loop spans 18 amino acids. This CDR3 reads CASSKARSGNLPPNEQYF. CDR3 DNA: TGTGCCAGCAGCAAAGCTCGTAGCGGGAACCTCCCTCCTAATGAGCAGTACTTC.

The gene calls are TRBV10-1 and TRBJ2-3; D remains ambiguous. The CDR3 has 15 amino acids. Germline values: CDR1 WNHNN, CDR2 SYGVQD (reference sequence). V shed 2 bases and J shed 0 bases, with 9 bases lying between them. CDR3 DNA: TGCGCCAGCAGTGAGCATGGCGGTAGCACAGATACGCAGTATTTT. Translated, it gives CASSEHGGSTDTQYF.

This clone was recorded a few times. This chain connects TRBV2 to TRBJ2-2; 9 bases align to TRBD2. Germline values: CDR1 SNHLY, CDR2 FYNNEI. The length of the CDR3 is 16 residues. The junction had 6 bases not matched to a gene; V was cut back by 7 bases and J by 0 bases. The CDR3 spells CASTRAGGTNTGELFF. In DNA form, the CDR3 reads TGTGCCAGCACCAGAGCGGGAGGTACGAACACCGGGGAGCTGTTTTTT.

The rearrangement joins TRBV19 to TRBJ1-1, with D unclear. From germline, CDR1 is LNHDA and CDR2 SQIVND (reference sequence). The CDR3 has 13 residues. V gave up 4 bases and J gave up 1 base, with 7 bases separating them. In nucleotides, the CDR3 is TGTGCCAGTAGTACCCAGGCGAACACTGAAGCTTTCTTT. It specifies CASSTQANTEAFF.

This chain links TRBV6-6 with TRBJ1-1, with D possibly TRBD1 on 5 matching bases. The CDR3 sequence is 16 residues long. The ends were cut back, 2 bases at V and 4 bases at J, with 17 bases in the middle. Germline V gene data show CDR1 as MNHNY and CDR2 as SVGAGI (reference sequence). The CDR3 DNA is TGTGCCAGCAGTTACCCGCAGGGTCCCGTGGCCACTGAAGCTTTCTTT. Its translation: CASSYPQGPVATEAFF.

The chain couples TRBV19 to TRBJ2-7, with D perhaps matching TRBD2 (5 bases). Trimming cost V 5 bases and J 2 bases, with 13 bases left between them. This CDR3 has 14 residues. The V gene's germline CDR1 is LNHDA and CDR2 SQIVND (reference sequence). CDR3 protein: CASSPSAVTYEQYF. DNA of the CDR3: TGTGCCAGTAGTCCGTCAGCGGTTACCTACGAGCAGTACTTC.

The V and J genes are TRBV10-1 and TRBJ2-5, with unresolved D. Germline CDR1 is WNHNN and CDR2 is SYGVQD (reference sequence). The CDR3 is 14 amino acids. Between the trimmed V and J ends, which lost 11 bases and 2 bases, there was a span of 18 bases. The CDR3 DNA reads TGCGCCGGAATAAGGGAAGCCACACAAGAGACCCAGTACTTC. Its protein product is CAGIREATQETQYF.

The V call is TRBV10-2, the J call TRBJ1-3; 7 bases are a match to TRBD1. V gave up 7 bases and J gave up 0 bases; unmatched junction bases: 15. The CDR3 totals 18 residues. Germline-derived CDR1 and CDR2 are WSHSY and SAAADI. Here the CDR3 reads CASTKTSTGTFSGNTIYF. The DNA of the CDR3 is TGCGCCAGCACTAAAACCTCGACAGGGACCTTCTCTGGAAACACCATATATTTT.

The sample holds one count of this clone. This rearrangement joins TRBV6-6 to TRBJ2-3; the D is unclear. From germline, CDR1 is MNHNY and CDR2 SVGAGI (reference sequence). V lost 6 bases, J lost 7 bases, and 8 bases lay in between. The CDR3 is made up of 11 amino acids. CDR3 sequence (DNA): TGTGCCAGCAGCTTACAGTATACGCAGTATTTT. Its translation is CASSLQYTQYF.

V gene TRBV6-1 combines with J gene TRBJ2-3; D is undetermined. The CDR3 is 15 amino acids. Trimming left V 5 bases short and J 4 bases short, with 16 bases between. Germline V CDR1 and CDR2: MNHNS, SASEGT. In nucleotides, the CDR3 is TGTGCCAGCAGTCTCATGAGGAAAAGGGCAGATACGCAGTATTTT. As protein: CASSLMRKRADTQYF.

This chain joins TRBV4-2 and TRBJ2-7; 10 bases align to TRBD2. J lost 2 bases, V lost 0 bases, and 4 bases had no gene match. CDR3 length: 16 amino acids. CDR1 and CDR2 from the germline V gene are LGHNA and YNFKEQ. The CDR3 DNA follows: TGTGCCAGCAGCCAAGAGCGAGGACTAGCGGCCTACGAGCAGTACTTC. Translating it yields CASSQERGLAAYEQYF.

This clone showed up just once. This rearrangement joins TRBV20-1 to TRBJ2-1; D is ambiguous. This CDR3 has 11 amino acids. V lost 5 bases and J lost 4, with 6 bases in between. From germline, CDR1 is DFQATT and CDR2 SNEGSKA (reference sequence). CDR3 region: CSAQIYNEQFF. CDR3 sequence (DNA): TGCAGTGCTCAGATTTACAATGAGCAGTTCTTC.

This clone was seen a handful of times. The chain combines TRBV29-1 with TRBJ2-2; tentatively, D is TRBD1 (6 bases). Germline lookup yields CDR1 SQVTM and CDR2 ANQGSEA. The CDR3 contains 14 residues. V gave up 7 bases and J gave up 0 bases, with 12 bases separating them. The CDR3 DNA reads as TGCAGCGCCGTACAGGGCGCGAACACCGGGGAGCTGTTTTTT. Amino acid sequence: CSAVQGANTGELFF.

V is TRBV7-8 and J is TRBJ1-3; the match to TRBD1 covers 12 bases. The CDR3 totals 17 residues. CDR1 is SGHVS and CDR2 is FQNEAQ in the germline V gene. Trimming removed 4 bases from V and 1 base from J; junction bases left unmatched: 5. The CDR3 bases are TGTGCCAGCAGCTCGGGACAGGGGGCCTTTTCTGGAAACACCATATATTTT. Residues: CASSSGQGAFSGNTIYF.